Sequencing of this TCR beta chain was carried out in a study of cytomegalovirus exposure and HLA in healthy donors. CDR3 size: 15 residues. Trimming stripped 4 bases from V and 0 bases from J, with 10 bases between. Germline V gene data show CDR1 as KGHSH and CDR2 as LQKENI. Regarding the study as a whole: Indistinguishability led to the exclusion of some V segments, TRBV6-2 and TRBV6-3 included. Analyzed later, association rates of TCRs varied across HLA loci, with DRB1 most and HLA-C fewest.

The PCR was carried out with 60 Vbeta primers and 13 Jbeta primers. Clones were read by immunoSEQ multiplex PCR, and TCRdb kept only the in-frame ones, dropping some. The sample has roughly 80,000 clones; around 85% are singletons. Concerning this clone: Antigen unknown.

The clonotype originates from a woman aged 45 to 65 in good health and CMV-seronegative. This chain uses TRBV18 with TRBJ1-5; no reliable D call. The specimen sequenced was PBMCs. The CDR3 DNA sequence: TGTGCCAGCTCACAAGAGAGGGTTAGCAATCAGCCCCAGCATTTT. Its translation: CASSQERVSNQPQHF.